Below, one TCR beta chain is given with its context. The CDR3 has 15 residues. Trimming cost V 3 bases and J 5 bases, with 14 bases left between them. Germline lookup yields CDR1 SGHNT and CDR2 YYREEE (reference sequence). Authors' data handling: Quantification of nucleated cells was approximated via reference gene primer amplification. TCRdb's copy holds only in-frame clones and misses some; the assay was immunoSEQ multiplex PCR. The DNA gave D and trimming, while V, J and clone size come from that table. Seen here are 200,000 to 250,000 clones, roughly 85% observed once, and the top ten hold about 2.5%. Seattle patients were enrolled during active infection and followed longitudinally. The sample belongs to a study of blood T cell repertoires in COVID-19. Looking at the study overall: Collection of acute and convalescent COVID-19 samples took place in the United States, Italy and Spain.

This sequence joins TRBV5-4 and TRBJ2-2; possible D gene TRBD1, 5 bases. Sequenced input: peripheral blood. The clonotype was recovered from a woman in her sixties or seventies with COVID-19, enrolled during active disease. The CDR3 DNA reads as TGTGCCAGCAGCTCTGACAGATCGTCTACCGGGGAGCTGTTTTTT. It translates to CASSSDRSSTGELFF.